This T cell receptor (beta chain) was recovered during a study of cytomegalovirus exposure and HLA in healthy donors. The PCR used 60 Vbeta and 13 Jbeta primers. Produced via immunoSEQ multiplex PCR; TCRdb's table is partial and in-frame only. Of 100,000 to 150,000 clones in the sample, roughly 78% were seen once. This clone appeared once. The CDR3 runs to 13 residues. From germline, CDR1 is SGHNT and CDR2 YENEEA. J lost 14 bases, V lost 2 bases, and 11 bases had no gene match. This TCR was recovered from a man aged 30 to 39 in good health and CMV-seropositive. Sequenced sample: PBMCs. This chain links TRBV11-3 with TRBJ2-5; 7 positions agree with TRBD1. The CDR3 DNA reads TGTGCCAGCAGCTTACTCCGGGACAGTGCTCTTTACTTC. Protein: CASSLLRDSALYF.